These 21 T cell receptor beta chains were sequenced from one sample in a study of response to subunit inactivated influenza vaccine. TCRdb used MiXCR to reprocess the RT-PCR reads, holding one entry per CDR3 protein. The sample shows roughly 670,000 distinct CDR3 sequences, 11% to 15% of them seen only once. The sample consisted of PBMCs from blood, taken 14 days before vaccination. The receptor set was obtained from a man in his fifties or sixties who received an inactivated influenza vaccine.

The sample holds a few counts of this clonotype. The chain joins TRBV7-2 to TRBJ2-4; a possible D gene is TRBD1 (6 bases). This CDR3 comprises 14 residues. V lost 5 bases and J 3 bases, leaving 11 bases between the germline ends. Germline CDR1 SGHTA, CDR2 FQGNSA. In DNA, the CDR3 is TGTGCCAGCAGCCACCAGGACAGCAAAAACATTCAGTACTTC. Its protein product is CASSHQDSKNIQYF.

This chain connects TRBV15 to TRBJ1-1; no definite D call. Germline V gives CDR1 LNHNV, CDR2 YYDKDF (reference sequence). Trimming took off 6 bases at V and 4 bases at J, with 18 bases between the two ends. The CDR3 loop spans 15 amino acids. CDR3 sequence (DNA): TGTGCCACCAGACCGTGGGCGGACGATCGCACTGAAGCTTTCTTT. Translating it yields CATRPWADDRTEAFF.

This clonotype showed up many times. The rearrangement joins TRBV5-1 to TRBJ2-3; a possible D gene is TRBD2 (5 bases). The CDR3 spans 13 residues. Germline loops: CDR1 SGHRS, CDR2 YFSETQ. With 7 bases removed from V and 0 bases from J, the gap between germline ends came to 9 bases. CDR3 bases: TGCGCCAGCTGGACTCAAAGCACAGATACGCAGTATTTT. This gives the protein CASWTQSTDTQYF.

This clonotype has just a few counts. This rearrangement joins TRBV7-2 to TRBJ1-3; perhaps TRBD1 as D (6 bases). Germline-derived CDR1 and CDR2 are SGHTA and FQGNSA. Trimming shortened V by 6 bases and J by 2 bases, and 14 bases separated the two germline ends. The CDR3 is 15 amino acids. The CDR3 DNA follows: TGTGCCAGCAGTTCCGGGGGGCTCACTGGAAACACCATATATTTT. It yields the protein CASSSGGLTGNTIYF.

This clonotype was observed a few times. V is TRBV3-1 and J is TRBJ2-7, with no clear D. The CDR3 consists of 13 residues. Trimming stripped 1 base from V and 2 bases from J, with 6 bases between. CDR1 and CDR2 (germline): LGHDT, YNNKEL (reference sequence). CDR3 residues: CASSQALAYEQYF. As DNA, the CDR3 is TGTGCCAGCAGCCAAGCCCTGGCCTACGAGCAGTACTTC.

This clonotype came up a few times. This chain uses TRBV5-1 with TRBJ1-1, with D perhaps matching TRBD1 (5 bases). The germline CDR1 and CDR2 sequences are SGHRS and YFSETQ. Between the trimmed V and J ends, which lost 4 bases and 11 bases, there was a span of 12 bases. This CDR3 is 11 amino acids long. CDR3 protein: CASSIDSVAFF. In DNA form, the CDR3 reads TGCGCCAGCAGCATAGACAGTGTGGCTTTCTTT. The full variable domain, completed using reference TRBV5-1 and TRBJ1-1, is KAGVTQTPRYLIKTRGQQVTLSCSPISGHRSVSWYQQTPGQGLQFLFEYFSETQRNKGNFPGRFSGRQFSNSRSEMNVSTLELGDSALYLCASSIDSVAFFGQGTRLTVV.

This clonotype was observed a few times. The chain carries TRBV20-1 and TRBJ2-1; 7 bases agree with TRBD2. The V gene end was trimmed by 4 bases and the J gene end by 1 base; junction bases not matched to a gene: 4. In germline, CDR1 is DFQATT, CDR2 SNEGSKA (reference sequence). The CDR3 is 14 amino acids. CDR3 sequence: CSATRERSYNEQFF. CDR3 coding DNA: TGCAGTGCTACGCGGGAGCGGTCCTACAATGAGCAGTTCTTC.

This clonotype was seen more than once but under ten times. The gene calls are TRBV7-2 and TRBJ2-1; D unclear. There are 14 residues in the CDR3. From germline, CDR1 is SGHTA and CDR2 FQGNSA. V lost 1 base and J 10 bases, leaving 14 bases between the germline ends. The CDR3 DNA is TGTGCCAGCAGCTTAGTCGTGGGAAGTGGCGAGCAGTTCTTC. Protein sequence: CASSLVVGSGEQFF.

V gene TRBV4-2 combines with J gene TRBJ2-7; D may correspond to TRBD1 or TRBD2 (5 bases each). The CDR3 length is 15 residues. The V end lost 3 bases, the J end lost 4 bases, and 16 bases lay between the germline ends. Germline V gene sequence: CDR1 LGHNA, CDR2 YNFKEQ. The CDR3: CASSQGPSLSYEQYF. The CDR3, as DNA: TGTGCCAGCAGCCAGGGGCCTAGCCTTTCTTACGAGCAGTACTTC.

The chain has TRBV11-2 and TRBJ2-1, with 7 bases identical to TRBD2. This CDR3 region has 14 residues. The germline gives CDR1 SGHAT, CDR2 FQNNGV. V shed 7 bases, J shed 7 bases, and the junction held 10 bases outside the gene matches. CDR3 protein: CASTFGLAVNEQFF. CDR3 in DNA: TGTGCCAGCACTTTCGGGCTAGCGGTAAATGAGCAGTTCTTC.

In its sample, this clonotype was seen a few times. The chain recombines TRBV10-3 with TRBJ2-1, with 9 nucleotides matching TRBD1. Per germline, CDR1 ENHRY and CDR2 SYGVKD. The CDR3 covers 13 residues. Losses at the gene ends were 5 bases for V and 6 bases for J; bases not matched to a gene: 2. In DNA, the CDR3 is TGTGCCATCAGTACGGACAGGGGCAATGAGCAGTTCTTC. This translates into CAISTDRGNEQFF.

The CDR3 coding sequence is TGTGCCACCAGTGATTCCCGGGAAGCCAAAAACATTCAGTACTTC. The encoded protein is CATSDSREAKNIQYF. The gene calls are TRBV24-1 and TRBJ2-4, with a weak D call TRBD2 (5 bases). Germline CDR1 is KGHDR and CDR2 is SFDVKD. The length of the CDR3 is 15 residues. Deletions cut 2 bases from V and 0 bases from J, with 7 bases between.

The chain uses TRBV11-2 and TRBJ2-7; 11 nucleotides agree with TRBD2. With 1 base clipped from V and 6 bases from J, the junction kept 17 bases outside the gene matches. This CDR3 spans 19 amino acids. Germline CDR1 SGHAT, CDR2 FQNNGV. The DNA of the CDR3 is TGTGCCAGCAGCTTAGTGTCGGTGTTAGCGGGGGGGTCTGGTGGCGAGCAGTACTTC. Its protein product is CASSLVSVLAGGSGGEQYF.

This clonotype has ten or more counts. The chain recombines TRBV5-1 with TRBJ2-2, with TRBD1 matching 10 bases. After removal of 4 bases from V and 6 bases from J, the junction contained 6 bases not matched to a gene. The CDR3 consists of 15 residues. Germline V lookup: CDR1 SGHRS, CDR2 YFSETQ. CDR3: CASSPWDRGPGELFF. The CDR3 DNA reads TGCGCCAGCAGCCCCTGGGACAGGGGTCCCGGGGAGCTGTTTTTT.

This chain connects TRBV20-1 to TRBJ2-1; D gene unclear. V was shortened by 0 bases and J by 0 bases, with 9 bases between the two germline ends. The length of the CDR3 is 15 residues. CDR1 DFQATT and CDR2 SNEGSKA come from the germline V gene (reference sequence). DNA of the CDR3: TGCAGTGCTAGAGATGTTGGGTTCTCCTACAATGAGCAGTTCTTC. Translated, it gives CSARDVGFSYNEQFF.

This rearrangement joins TRBV28 to TRBJ2-7; maybe TRBD2 (6 bases). Per germline, CDR1 MDHEN and CDR2 SYDVKM. This CDR3 has 15 amino acids. The V gene lost 4 bases and the J gene lost 5 bases, with 18 bases spanning the gap. The chain's CDR3 is CASSSMGQRANEQYF. CDR3 nucleotides: TGTGCCAGCAGTTCAATGGGGCAGCGGGCAAACGAGCAGTACTTC.

This clonotype was observed a few times. This sequence joins TRBV12-3 or TRBV12-4 and TRBJ1-4; possibly TRBD1 for D (6 bases). CDR3 length equals 14 residues. Between the trimmed V and J ends, which lost 5 bases and 8 bases, there was a span of 15 bases. CDR3 in amino acids: CASSAGAQDEKLFF. For the CDR3, the DNA is TGTGCCAGCAGTGCAGGGGCGCAGGACGAAAAACTGTTTTTT.

This clonotype was counted between two and nine times. V and J are TRBV11-2 and TRBJ2-7; a weak D match, TRBD2 (5 bases). Trimming stripped 4 bases from V and 0 bases from J, with 16 bases between. Germline V gives CDR1 SGHAT, CDR2 FQNNGV. The CDR3 is 16 residues long. CDR3 bases: TGTGCCAGCAGCTCCGGCCCGAGGGCGCACTCCTACGAGCAGTACTTC. This translates into CASSSGPRAHSYEQYF.

The chain links TRBV15 to TRBJ1-5, with 9 bases lining up with TRBD1. V was pared by 0 bases and J by 2 bases, with 11 bases of the junction left unmatched. This CDR3 region has 19 residues. Per germline, CDR1 LNHNV and CDR2 YYDKDF (reference sequence). The CDR3 reads CATSRDLRGQGLRNQPQHF. The CDR3 DNA follows: TGTGCCACCAGCAGAGATCTTAGAGGACAGGGGTTGCGCAATCAGCCCCAGCATTTT.

The gene calls are TRBV5-6 and TRBJ1-3; D is perhaps TRBD1 (6 bases). V lost 6 bases and J 0 bases, leaving 19 bases between the germline ends. Germline CDR1 reads SGHDT; CDR2 reads YYEEEE. This CDR3 spans 17 amino acids. The CDR3 sequence: CASTPGGRTISGNTIYF. CDR3 bases: TGTGCCAGCACCCCTGGGGGGCGGACGATCTCTGGAAACACCATATATTTT. Complete variable domain (other parts from reference TRBV5-6 and TRBJ1-3): DAGVTQSPTHLIKTRGQQVTLRCSPKSGHDTVSWYQQALGQGPQFIFQYYEEEERQRGNFPDRFSGHQFPNYSSELNVNALLLGDSALYLCASTPGGRTISGNTIYFGEGSWLTVV.

This clonotype was observed a few times. The rearrangement joins TRBV12-3 or TRBV12-4 to TRBJ2-7; D not resolved. V dropped 5 bases and J dropped 2 bases, with 19 bases sitting between them. The CDR3 has 16 residues. The CDR3 here is CASSPGQLGGTYEQYF. Here the CDR3 DNA reads TGTGCCAGCAGTCCCGGCCAACTGGGCGGAACCTACGAGCAGTACTTC.